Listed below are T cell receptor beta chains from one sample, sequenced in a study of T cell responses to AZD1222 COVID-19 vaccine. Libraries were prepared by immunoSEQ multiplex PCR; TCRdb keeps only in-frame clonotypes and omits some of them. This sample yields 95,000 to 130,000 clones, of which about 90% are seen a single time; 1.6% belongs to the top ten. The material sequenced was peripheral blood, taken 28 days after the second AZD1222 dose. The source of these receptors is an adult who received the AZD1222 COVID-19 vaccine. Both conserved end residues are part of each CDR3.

CASSQVVSGAGGQETQYF	18	TRBV3-1/TRBV3-2
CASSPKGSQYF	11	TRBV27
CSEEGRGEQYF	11	TRBV20-1
CSVAGRNYGYTF	12	TRBV29-1
CASMDRVSPQPQHF	14	TRBV19
CASGTNTDTQYF	12	TRBV28
CASSLDSWDRANTGELFF	18	TRBV11-2
CASLKWGGDSNQPQHF	16	TRBV28
CASSPDGNNEQFF	13	TRBV19
CASSLPGVLYNEQFF	15	TRBV5-6
CASSPRTGVAEKLFF	15	TRBV28
CASSPSSLPTEAFF	14	TRBV18
CASSPPPRGTGANVLTF	17	TRBV18
CATKITYLSYEQYF	14	TRBV2
CASSLGTRGTDTQYF	15	TRBV5-4
CSARLNYGYTF	11	TRBV20-1
CALQRVDLTDTQYF	14	TRBV28
CASSAGGDTDTQYF	14	TRBV7-3
CASSRQQGQDEQFF	14	TRBV2
CASSDSTGYGYTF	13	TRBV6-4
CASSDSSGSYNEQFF	15	TRBV6-4
CSASNGLDTGELFF	14	TRBV20-1
CASSPDRGPGELFF	14	TRBV4-2
CASGAFYGYTF	11	TRBV28
CASSPLDSTDTEAFF	15	TRBV18
CASSALAGGLGGANVLTF	18	TRBV14